A selection of T cell receptor beta chains follows, all from one sample in a study of blood T cell repertoires in COVID-19. Profiled with immunoSEQ multiplex PCR; TCRdb holds only in-frame clones, not every one. Of 250,000 to 350,000 clones detected, 80% to 90% appear once; the ten largest clones hold under 0.95%. Sample: peripheral blood. Every receptor here comes from a man aged 30-40 years with acute or convalescent COVID-19. CDR3s include the opening cysteine and the closing phenylalanine or tryptophan. D genes are given only for firm matches. Some rows have no size entry. The others give once, few or many, or a class for an expanded clone.

D	size	V	J	CDR3	DNA
.	few	TRBV20-1	TRBJ2-3	CSASDRDTQYF	TGCAGTGCTAGCGACAGAGATACGCAGTATTTT
.	.	TRBV2	TRBJ1-5	CASALGGNQPQHF	TGTGCCAGCGCCCTGGGAGGTAATCAGCCCCAGCATTTT
.	.	TRBV6-5	TRBJ2-5	CASSRLRETQYF	TGTGCCAGCAGTCGCCTGCGGGAGACCCAGTACTTC
.	.	TRBV27	TRBJ1-4	CASRGLSNEKLFF	TGTGCCAGCAGGGGACTGTCTAATGAAAAACTGTTTTTT
.	.	TRBV28	TRBJ1-2	CASSSTGWQRGYTF	TGTGCCAGCAGTTCAACGGGGTGGCAGCGCGGCTACACCTTC
.	.	TRBV7-8	TRBJ1-5	CASSLAGHGLQPQHF	TGTGCCAGCAGCTTAGCGGGGCACGGTCTGCAGCCCCAGCATTTT
.	.	TRBV14	TRBJ2-7	CASSPVREGVKYF	TGTGCCAGCAGCCCCGTGCGTGAGGGCGTAAAGTACTTC
TRBD2	once	TRBV9	TRBJ2-1	CASSVAGLAVNNEQFF	TGTGCCAGCAGCGTTGCGGGACTAGCAGTTAACAATGAGCAGTTCTTC
.	.	TRBV28	TRBJ1-2	CASRGQGTYGYTF	TGTGCCAGCAGGGGTCAGGGGACCTATGGCTACACCTTC
.	.	TRBV6-6	TRBJ1-6	CASTTTAGSPLHF	TGTGCCAGCACCACTACCGCTGGGTCACCCCTCCACTTT
TRBD1	.	TRBV19	TRBJ1-5	CASSASQQGAYQPQHF	TGTGCCAGTAGTGCCTCTCAACAGGGGGCTTATCAGCCCCAGCATTTT
TRBD1	.	TRBV6-5	TRBJ1-5	CASSYSRTGGSQPQHF	TGTGCCAGCAGTTACTCGAGGACAGGGGGGAGTCAGCCCCAGCATTTT
.	.	TRBV5-6	TRBJ2-1	CASNGFTNEQFF	TGTGCCAGCAATGGCTTTACGAATGAGCAGTTCTTC
.	few	TRBV30	TRBJ1-5	CAWSRQYSNQPQHF	TGTGCCTGGTCTAGACAGTATAGCAATCAGCCCCAGCATTTT
TRBD2	.	TRBV7-9	TRBJ2-1	CASSTLAGEQFF	TGTGCCAGCAGCACACTAGCGGGTGAGCAGTTCTTC
TRBD2	.	TRBV27	TRBJ2-7	CASRNHGGAGGYEQYF	TGTGCCAGCAGGAACCACGGGGGGGCGGGAGGTTACGAGCAGTACTTC
TRBD1	once	TRBV11-2	TRBJ2-1	CASSPLVPGQGAGEQFF	TGTGCCAGCAGCCCCCTAGTCCCGGGACAGGGGGCCGGGGAGCAGTTCTTC
TRBD1	.	TRBV6-5	TRBJ1-6	CASSYSGTDSPLHF	TGTGCCAGCAGTTACTCGGGGACAGATTCACCCCTCCACTTT
.	.	TRBV19	TRBJ1-6	CASKNPRQTLSPLHF	TGTGCCAGTAAAAACCCCCGACAGACCCTGTCACCCCTCCACTTT
.	.	TRBV19	TRBJ1-1	CATATGFAPNTEAFF	TGTGCCACCGCAACAGGGTTTGCCCCGAACACTGAAGCTTTCTTT
.	.	TRBV7-9	TRBJ1-2	CASSPRQASGYTF	TGTGCCAGCAGCCCCAGACAGGCTAGCGGCTACACCTTC
TRBD1	.	TRBV9	TRBJ1-1	CASSPHDRVAFF	TGTGCCAGCAGCCCCCATGACAGGGTAGCTTTCTTT